Given below is one T cell receptor (beta chain) in context. Antigen unknown. People who had autoimmune disease history or systemic immunosuppression were excluded. These data belong to a study of OX40 agonist ivuxolimab in advanced cancers. Study in general: Aged 23 to 79 with a mean of approximately 60 years, they were under 85% male. Study conclusions and caveats: Mean expanded clone counts were higher in CD8+ than CD4+ T cells.

Measured with immunoSEQ multiplex PCR; TCRdb has only the in-frame clones, and not every one. The sample lists tens of thousands of clones, roughly 87% occurring once. The V gene's germline CDR1 is GTSNPN and CDR2 SVGIG (reference sequence). Trimming at V came to 3 bases and at J to 5 bases, leaving 11 bases not matched to a gene. This CDR3 spans 15 amino acids. J is TRBJ2-3 and V is TRBV30; the match to TRBD2 covers 7 bases. The sequenced sample was CD4+ or CD8+ T cells sorted from blood, obtained in a trial of the OX40 agonist ivuxolimab. This TCR was recovered from an adult with an advanced solid tumor such as melanoma, head and neck, liver or kidney cancer. The CDR3 DNA follows: TGTGCCTGGAGCAGGTGGCGGGAGTGGGGAGATACGCAGTATTTT. It codes for CAWSRWREWGDTQYF.